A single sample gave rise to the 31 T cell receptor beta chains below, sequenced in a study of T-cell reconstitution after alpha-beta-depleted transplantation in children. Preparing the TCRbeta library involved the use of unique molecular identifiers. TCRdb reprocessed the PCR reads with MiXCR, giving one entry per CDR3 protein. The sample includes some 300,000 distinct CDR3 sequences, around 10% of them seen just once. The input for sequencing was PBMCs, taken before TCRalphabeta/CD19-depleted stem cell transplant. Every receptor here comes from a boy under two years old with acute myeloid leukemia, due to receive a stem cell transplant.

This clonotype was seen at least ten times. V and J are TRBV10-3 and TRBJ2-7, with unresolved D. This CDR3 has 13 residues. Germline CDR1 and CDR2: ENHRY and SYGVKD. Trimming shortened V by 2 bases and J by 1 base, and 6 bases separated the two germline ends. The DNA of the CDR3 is TGTGCCATCAGTGAGAGGCAGTCCTACGAGCAGTACTTC. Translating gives CAISERQSYEQYF.

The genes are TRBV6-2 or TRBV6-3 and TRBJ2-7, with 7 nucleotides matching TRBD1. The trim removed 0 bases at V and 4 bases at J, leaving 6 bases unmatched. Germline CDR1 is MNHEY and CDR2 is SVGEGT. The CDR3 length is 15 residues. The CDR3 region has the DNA TGTGCCAGCAGTTACTCTGACAGGGTCCCTTACGAGCAGTACTTC. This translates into CASSYSDRVPYEQYF.

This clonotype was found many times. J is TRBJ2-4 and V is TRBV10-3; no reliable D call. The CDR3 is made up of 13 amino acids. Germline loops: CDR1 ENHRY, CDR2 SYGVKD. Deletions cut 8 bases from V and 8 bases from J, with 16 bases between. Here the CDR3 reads CAIRPGGVDIQYF. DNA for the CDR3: TGTGCCATCCGGCCAGGTGGGGTCGACATTCAGTACTTC.

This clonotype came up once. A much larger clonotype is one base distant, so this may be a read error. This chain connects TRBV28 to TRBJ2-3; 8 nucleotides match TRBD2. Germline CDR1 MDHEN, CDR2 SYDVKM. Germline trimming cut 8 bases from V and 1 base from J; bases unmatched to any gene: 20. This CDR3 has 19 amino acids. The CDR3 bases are TGTGCCAGCGGTCCCATGAGTTTCCGGGGGGGACGGGGCACAGATACGCAGTATTTT. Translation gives CASGPMSFRGGRGTDTQYF.

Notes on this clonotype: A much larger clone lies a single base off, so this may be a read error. CDR3 protein: CASSLVRDGYTF. CDR3 in DNA: TGCGCCAGCAGCTTGGTCAGGGATGGCTACACCTTC. The J gene is TRBJ1-2, the V gene TRBV5-1, with D perhaps matching TRBD1 (5 bases). This CDR3 spans 12 amino acids. Germline assignment: CDR1 SGHRS and CDR2 YFSETQ. Trimming took off 0 bases at V and 6 bases at J, with 6 bases between the two ends.

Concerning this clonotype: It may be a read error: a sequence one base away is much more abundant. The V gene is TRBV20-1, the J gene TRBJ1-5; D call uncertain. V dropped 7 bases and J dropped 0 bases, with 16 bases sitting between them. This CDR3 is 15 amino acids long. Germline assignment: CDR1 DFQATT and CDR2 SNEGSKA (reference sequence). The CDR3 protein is CSGSKKGYSNQPQHF. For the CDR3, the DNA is TGCAGTGGGTCAAAGAAAGGTTATAGCAATCAGCCCCAGCATTTT.

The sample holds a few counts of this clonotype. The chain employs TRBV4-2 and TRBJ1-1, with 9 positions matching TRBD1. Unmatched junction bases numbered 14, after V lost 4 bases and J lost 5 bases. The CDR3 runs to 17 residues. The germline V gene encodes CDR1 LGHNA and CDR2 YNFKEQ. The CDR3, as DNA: TGTGCCAGCAGCCGACGACAAGCCGGGACAGGGAATACTGAAGCTTTCTTT. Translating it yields CASSRRQAGTGNTEAFF.

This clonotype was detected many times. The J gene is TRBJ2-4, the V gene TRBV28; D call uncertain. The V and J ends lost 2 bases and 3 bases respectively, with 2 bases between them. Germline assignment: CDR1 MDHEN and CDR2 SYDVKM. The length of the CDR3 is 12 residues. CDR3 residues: CASSLDKNIQYF. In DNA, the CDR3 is TGTGCCAGCAGTTTAGACAAAAACATTCAGTACTTC. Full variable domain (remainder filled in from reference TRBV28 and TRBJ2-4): DVKVTQSSRYLVKRTGEKVFLECVQDMDHENMFWYRQDPGLGLRLIYFSYDVKMKEKGDIPEGYSVSREKKERFSLILESASTNQTSMYLCASSLDKNIQYFGAGTRLSVL.

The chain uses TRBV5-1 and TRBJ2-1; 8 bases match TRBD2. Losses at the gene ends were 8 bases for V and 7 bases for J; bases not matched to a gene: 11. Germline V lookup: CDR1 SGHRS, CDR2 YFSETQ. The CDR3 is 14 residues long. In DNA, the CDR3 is TGCGCCAGGCCCGGGGGGGCGCGGGGGAATGAGCAGTTCTTC. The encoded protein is CARPGGARGNEQFF.

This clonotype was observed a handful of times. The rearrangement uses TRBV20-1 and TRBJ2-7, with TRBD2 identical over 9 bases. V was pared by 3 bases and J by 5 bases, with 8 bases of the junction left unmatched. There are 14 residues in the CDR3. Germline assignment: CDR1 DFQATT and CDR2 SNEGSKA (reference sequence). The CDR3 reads CSARVAGVKDEQYF. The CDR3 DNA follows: TGCAGTGCTAGGGTAGCGGGAGTGAAGGACGAGCAGTACTTC.

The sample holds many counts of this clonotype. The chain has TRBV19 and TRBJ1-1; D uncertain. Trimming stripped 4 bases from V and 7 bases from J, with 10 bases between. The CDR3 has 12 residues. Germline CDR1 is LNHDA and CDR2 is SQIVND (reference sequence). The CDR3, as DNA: TGTGCCAGTAGTAAGGGCCCTCGTGAAGCTTTCTTT. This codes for CASSKGPREAFF. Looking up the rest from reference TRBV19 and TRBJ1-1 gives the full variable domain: DGGITQSPKYLFRKEGQNVTLSCEQNLNHDAMYWYRQDPGQGLRLIYYSQIVNDFQKGDIAEGYSVSREKKESFPLTVTSAQKNPTAFYLCASSKGPREAFFGQGTRLTVV.

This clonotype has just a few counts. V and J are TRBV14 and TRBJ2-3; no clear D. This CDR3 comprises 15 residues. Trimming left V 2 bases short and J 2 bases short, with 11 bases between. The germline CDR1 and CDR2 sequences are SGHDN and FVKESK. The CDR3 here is CASSQQATATDTQYF. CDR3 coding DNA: TGTGCCAGCAGCCAACAGGCAACGGCCACAGATACGCAGTATTTT.

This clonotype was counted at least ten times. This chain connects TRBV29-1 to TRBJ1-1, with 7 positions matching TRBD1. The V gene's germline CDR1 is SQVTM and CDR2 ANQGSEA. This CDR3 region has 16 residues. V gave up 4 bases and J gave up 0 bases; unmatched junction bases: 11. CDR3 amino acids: CSVGLRQGSMNTEAFF. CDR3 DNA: TGCAGCGTTGGTCTCAGACAGGGCTCCATGAACACTGAAGCTTTCTTT.

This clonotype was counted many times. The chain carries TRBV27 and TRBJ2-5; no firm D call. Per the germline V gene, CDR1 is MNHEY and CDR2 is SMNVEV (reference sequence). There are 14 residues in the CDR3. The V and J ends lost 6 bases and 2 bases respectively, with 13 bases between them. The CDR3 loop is CASSLVGQQETQYF. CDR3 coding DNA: TGTGCCAGCAGCCTGGTGGGCCAGCAAGAGACCCAGTACTTC.

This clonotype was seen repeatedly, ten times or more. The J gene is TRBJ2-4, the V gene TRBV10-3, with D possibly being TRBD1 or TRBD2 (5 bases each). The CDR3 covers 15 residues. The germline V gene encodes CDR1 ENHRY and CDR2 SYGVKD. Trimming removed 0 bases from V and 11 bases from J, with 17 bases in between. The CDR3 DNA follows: TGTGCCATCAGTGAGTCGCTCGGGGCCCATGGGGTTCAGTACTTC. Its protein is CAISESLGAHGVQYF.

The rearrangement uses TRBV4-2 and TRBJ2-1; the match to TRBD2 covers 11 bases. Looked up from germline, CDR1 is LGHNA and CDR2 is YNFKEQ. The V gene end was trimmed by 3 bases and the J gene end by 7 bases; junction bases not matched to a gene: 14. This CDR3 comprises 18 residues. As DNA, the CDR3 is TGTGCCAGCAGCCAGGAGCCTTTACTAGCGGGAGTGGGGAATGAGCAGTTCTTC. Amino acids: CASSQEPLLAGVGNEQFF.

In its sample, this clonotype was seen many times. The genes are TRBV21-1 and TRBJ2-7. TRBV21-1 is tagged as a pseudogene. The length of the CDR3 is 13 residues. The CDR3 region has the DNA TGTGCCAGCAGCAAAGCGCTTAGCTACGAGCAGTACTTC. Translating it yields CASSKALSYEQYF.

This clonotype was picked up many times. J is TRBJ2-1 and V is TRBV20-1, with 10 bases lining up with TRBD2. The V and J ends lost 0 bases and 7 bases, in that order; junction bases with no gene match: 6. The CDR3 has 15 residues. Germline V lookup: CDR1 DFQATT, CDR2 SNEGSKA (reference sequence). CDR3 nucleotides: TGCAGTGCTAGAGATCCAGCGGGAGGGCCAAATGAGCAGTTCTTC. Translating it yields CSARDPAGGPNEQFF.

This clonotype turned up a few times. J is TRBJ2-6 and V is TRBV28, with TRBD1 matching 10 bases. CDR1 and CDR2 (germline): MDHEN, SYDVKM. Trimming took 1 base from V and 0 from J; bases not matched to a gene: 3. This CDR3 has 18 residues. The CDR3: CASSLSGTGVSGANVLTF. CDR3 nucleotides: TGTGCCAGCAGTTTATCCGGGACAGGGGTCTCTGGGGCCAACGTCCTGACTTTC. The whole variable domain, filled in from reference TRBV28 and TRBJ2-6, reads DVKVTQSSRYLVKRTGEKVFLECVQDMDHENMFWYRQDPGLGLRLIYFSYDVKMKEKGDIPEGYSVSREKKERFSLILESASTNQTSMYLCASSLSGTGVSGANVLTFGAGSRLTVL.

CDR3 residues: CASSALQGPLTGELFF. Written as DNA, the CDR3 is TGTGCCAGCAGCGCACTACAGGGGCCCCTAACCGGGGAGCTGTTTTTT. The chain is built from TRBV7-8 and TRBJ2-2; 7 bases fit TRBD1. There are 16 residues in the CDR3. The trim removed 5 bases at V and 5 bases at J, leaving 11 bases unmatched. The V gene's germline CDR1 is SGHVS and CDR2 FQNEAQ.

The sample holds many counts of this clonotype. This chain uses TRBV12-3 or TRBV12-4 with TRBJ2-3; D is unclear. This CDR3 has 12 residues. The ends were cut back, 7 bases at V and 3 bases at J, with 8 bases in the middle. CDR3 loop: CASNWATDTQYF. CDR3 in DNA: TGTGCCAGCAATTGGGCGACAGATACGCAGTATTTT.

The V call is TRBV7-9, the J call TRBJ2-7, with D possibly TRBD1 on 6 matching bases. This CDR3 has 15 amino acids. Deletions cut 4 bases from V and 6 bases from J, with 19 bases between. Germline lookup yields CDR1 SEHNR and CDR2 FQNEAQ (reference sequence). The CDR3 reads CASSSAGEQGTEQYF. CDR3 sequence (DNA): TGTGCCAGCAGCTCCGCGGGTGAGCAGGGGACCGAGCAGTACTTC.

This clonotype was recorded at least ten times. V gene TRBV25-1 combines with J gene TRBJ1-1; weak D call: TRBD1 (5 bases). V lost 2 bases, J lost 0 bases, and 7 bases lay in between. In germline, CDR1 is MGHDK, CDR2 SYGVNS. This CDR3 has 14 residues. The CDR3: CASSEGGLNTEAFF. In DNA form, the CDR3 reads TGTGCCAGCAGTGAAGGGGGATTGAACACTGAAGCTTTCTTT.

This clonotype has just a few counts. Here the CDR3 reads CASSFSGTGAYEQYF. The DNA of the CDR3 is TGTGCCAGCAGCTTCTCCGGGACAGGGGCCTACGAGCAGTACTTC. The chain recombines TRBV7-9 with TRBJ2-7, with 10 bases aligning to TRBD1. Germline V CDR1 and CDR2: SEHNR, FQNEAQ (reference sequence). There are 15 residues in the CDR3. The V gene end was trimmed by 3 bases and the J gene end by 2 bases; junction bases not matched to a gene: 4.

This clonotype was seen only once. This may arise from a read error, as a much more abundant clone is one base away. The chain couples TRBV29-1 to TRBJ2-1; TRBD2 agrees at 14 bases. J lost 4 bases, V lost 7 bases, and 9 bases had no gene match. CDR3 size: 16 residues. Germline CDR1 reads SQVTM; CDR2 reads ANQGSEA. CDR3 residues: CSGSGTSGRAYNEQFF. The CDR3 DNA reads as TGCAGCGGATCCGGGACTAGCGGGAGAGCTTACAATGAGCAGTTCTTC.

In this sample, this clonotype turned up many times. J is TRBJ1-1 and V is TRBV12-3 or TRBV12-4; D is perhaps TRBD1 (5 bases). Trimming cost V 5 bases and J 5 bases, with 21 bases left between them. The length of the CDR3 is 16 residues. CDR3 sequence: CASSPPHGGRRTEAFF. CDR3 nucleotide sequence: TGTGCCAGCAGTCCCCCCCACGGGGGGAGGAGGACTGAAGCTTTCTTT.

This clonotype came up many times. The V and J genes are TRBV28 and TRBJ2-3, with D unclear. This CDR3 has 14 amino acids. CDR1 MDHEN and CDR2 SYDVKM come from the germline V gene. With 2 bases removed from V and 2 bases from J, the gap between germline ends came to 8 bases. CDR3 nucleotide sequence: TGTGCCAGCAGTTTAGAATTGTCCACAGATACGCAGTATTTT. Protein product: CASSLELSTDTQYF.

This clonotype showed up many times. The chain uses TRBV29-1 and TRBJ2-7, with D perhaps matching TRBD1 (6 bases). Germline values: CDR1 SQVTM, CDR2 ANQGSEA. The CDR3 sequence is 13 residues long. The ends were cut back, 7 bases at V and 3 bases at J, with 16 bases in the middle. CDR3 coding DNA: TGCAGCGCCGCAGGGGCGAACCGCTACGAGCAGTACTTC. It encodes CSAAGANRYEQYF.

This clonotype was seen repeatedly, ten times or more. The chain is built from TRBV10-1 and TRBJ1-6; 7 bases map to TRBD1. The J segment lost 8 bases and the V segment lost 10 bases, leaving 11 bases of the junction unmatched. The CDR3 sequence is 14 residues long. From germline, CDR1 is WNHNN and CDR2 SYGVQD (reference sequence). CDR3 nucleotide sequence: TGCGCCACCGCATTGGAGACAGGGCATTCACCCCTCCACTTT. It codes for CATALETGHSPLHF.

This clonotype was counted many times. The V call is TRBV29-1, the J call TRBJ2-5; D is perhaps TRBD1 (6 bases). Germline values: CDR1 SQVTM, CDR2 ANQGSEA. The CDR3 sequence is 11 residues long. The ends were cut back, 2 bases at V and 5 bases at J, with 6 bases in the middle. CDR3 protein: CSVETGETQYF. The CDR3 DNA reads TGCAGCGTTGAAACAGGGGAGACCCAGTACTTC.

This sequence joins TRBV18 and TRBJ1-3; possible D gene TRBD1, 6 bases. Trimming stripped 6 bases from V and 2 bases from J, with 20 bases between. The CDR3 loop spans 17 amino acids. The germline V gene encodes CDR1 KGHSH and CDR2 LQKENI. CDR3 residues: CASSPTAQGRPGNTIYF. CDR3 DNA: TGTGCCAGCTCCCCGACCGCCCAGGGGCGGCCTGGAAACACCATATATTTT.